This T cell receptor beta chain appears in the sequencing data of a study of T cell repertoires in cytomegalovirus infection. Looking at the study overall: Public TCR beta signatures marked donors with CMV infection and the matching HLA.

This CDR3 spans 13 amino acids. Germline CDR1 is MNHNS and CDR2 is SASEGT. V was trimmed by 5 bases and J by 1 base, leaving 8 bases between them. Via MiXCR, TCRdb re-called the reads, giving one row per CDR3 protein. The repertoire holds 510,000 or so distinct CDR3 sequences, more than 20% seen once, with roughly 13% in the top ten. The sample holds a few counts of this clonotype. Its matching antigen is unknown. General study points: Summed frequency of shared TCR beta families picked out CMV carriers who also had the relevant HLA. The study found HLA-C-restricted CMV-specific TCR beta clonotypes dominating the ex vivo response.

The chain links TRBV6-1 to TRBJ1-2; the D is unclear. This clonotype originated in a human donor in good health (CMV status not recorded). Some clones in this sample may be carry-over from other donors' samples. The sample consisted of PBMCs. The CDR3 bases are TGTGCCAGCAGTCTGGATCATAACTATGGCTACACCTTC. This gives the protein CASSLDHNYGYTF.